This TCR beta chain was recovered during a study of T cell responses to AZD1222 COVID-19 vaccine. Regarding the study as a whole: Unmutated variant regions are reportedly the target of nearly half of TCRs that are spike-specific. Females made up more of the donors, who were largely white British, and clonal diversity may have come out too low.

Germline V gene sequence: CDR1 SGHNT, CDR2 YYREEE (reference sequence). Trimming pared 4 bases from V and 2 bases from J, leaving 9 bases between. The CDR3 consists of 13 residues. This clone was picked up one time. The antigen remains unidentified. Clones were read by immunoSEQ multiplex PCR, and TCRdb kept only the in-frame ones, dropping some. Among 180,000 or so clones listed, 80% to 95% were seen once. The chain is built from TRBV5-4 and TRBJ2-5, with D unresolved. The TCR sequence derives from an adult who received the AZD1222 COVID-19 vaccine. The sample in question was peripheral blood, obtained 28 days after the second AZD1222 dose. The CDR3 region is CASSRSSQETQYF. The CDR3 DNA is TGTGCCAGCAGCCGATCGTCTCAAGAGACCCAGTACTTC.